This entry lists 7 T cell receptor beta chains sequenced from one sample in a study of T cells after yellow fever vaccination. MiXCR was run by TCRdb on the 5' RACE reads, yielding one entry per CDR3 protein. The data show 450,000 to 650,000 distinct CDR3 sequences, around a fifth seen once. This specimen consisted of PBMCs, obtained 21 days after the first yellow fever vaccination. Receptor source: a young man who received the YFV17D yellow fever vaccine.

This clonotype occurred many times. The chain links TRBV12-3 or TRBV12-4 to TRBJ2-2; D may correspond to TRBD1 or TRBD2 (5 bases each). The CDR3 is 13 residues long. V gave up 8 bases and J gave up 1 base, with 8 bases separating them. The CDR3 region has the DNA TGTGCCAGCGGGACCGGGAACACCGGGGAGCTGTTTTTT. This translates into CASGTGNTGELFF.

This clonotype was counted a few times. The chain employs TRBV7-2 and TRBJ2-7, with 8 bases fitting TRBD1. Germline V CDR1 and CDR2: SGHTA, FQGNSA. The CDR3 length is 15 residues. With 1 base clipped from V and 6 bases from J, the junction kept 8 bases outside the gene matches. In DNA, the CDR3 is TGTGCCAGCAGCTTAGTAGGGCAGGGGGCCGGCGAGCAGTACTTC. Amino acids: CASSLVGQGAGEQYF.

This clonotype has just a few counts. The V and J genes are TRBV20-1 and TRBJ2-3, with TRBD2 identical over 7 bases. V shed 5 bases and J 0 bases; nucleotides not matched to a gene: 2. Per germline, CDR1 DFQATT and CDR2 SNEGSKA (reference sequence). This CDR3 has 13 amino acids. CDR3 sequence reads: CSAPRGSTDTQYF. The CDR3 DNA reads as TGCAGTGCTCCGCGGGGGAGCACAGATACGCAGTATTTT.

The chain links TRBV24-1 to TRBJ2-3, with 8 positions matching TRBD1. CDR3 size: 15 residues. J lost 4 bases, V lost 5 bases, and 7 bases had no gene match. Germline assignment: CDR1 KGHDR and CDR2 SFDVKD. The DNA of the CDR3 is TGTGCCACCAGTGCCCTGGGACAGGATGCAGATACGCAGTATTTT. It encodes CATSALGQDADTQYF.

This clonotype has just a few counts. This rearrangement joins TRBV20-1 to TRBJ2-5; 14 bases align to TRBD2. This CDR3 spans 16 amino acids. The V gene end was trimmed by 2 bases and the J gene end by 5 bases; junction bases not matched to a gene: 7. Germline loops: CDR1 DFQATT, CDR2 SNEGSKA (reference sequence). The CDR3 DNA reads TGCAGTGCTAGACTGACTAGCGGGGGGGCCTGGGAGACCCAGTACTTC. As protein: CSARLTSGGAWETQYF.

This clonotype was counted many times. V and J are TRBV5-1 and TRBJ2-5; 10 bases match TRBD1. This CDR3 contains 14 residues. V dropped 0 bases and J dropped 5; count of bases not matched to a gene: 1. The germline V gene encodes CDR1 SGHRS and CDR2 YFSETQ. The CDR3 DNA is TGCGCCAGCAGCTTGGGACAGGGGGCTGAGACCCAGTACTTC. This translates into CASSLGQGAETQYF. The full variable domain, in which reference TRBV5-1 and TRBJ2-5 provide the parts outside the CDR3, is KAGVTQTPRYLIKTRGQQVTLSCSPISGHRSVSWYQQTPGQGLQFLFEYFSETQRNKGNFPGRFSGRQFSNSRSEMNVSTLELGDSALYLCASSLGQGAETQYFGPGTRLLVL.

The chain employs TRBV12-3 or TRBV12-4 and TRBJ2-3; the D gene is possibly TRBD1 (7 bases). The CDR3 sequence is 17 residues long. With 6 bases removed from V and 0 bases from J, the gap between germline ends came to 19 bases. CDR3: CASRRWGQGGSTDTQYF. The CDR3 coding sequence is TGTGCCAGCAGACGATGGGGGCAGGGGGGTAGCACAGATACGCAGTATTTT.